The following is a T cell receptor beta chain sequence with its context. These data originate in a study of OX40 agonist ivuxolimab in advanced cancers. Background on the study: Patients were treated with intravenous ivuxolimab, dosed at 0.01 to 10 mg/kg and infused every 2 weeks. Past anti-PD-1, anti-PD-L1 or anti-CTLA-4 therapy was accepted, and roughly 38% had received some.

Repertoires were generated with immunoSEQ multiplex PCR, while TCRdb's copy carries only in-frame clones and drops some. This sample has tens of thousands of clones; 75% to 90% occur once, and the top ten carry less than 3.5%. The CDR3 extends over 13 amino acids. CDR1 is WSHSY and CDR2 is SAAADI in the germline V gene. The V gene end was trimmed by 6 bases and the J gene end by 4 bases; junction bases not matched to a gene: 5. The receptor comes from an adult with an advanced solid tumor such as melanoma, head and neck, liver or kidney cancer. The sequencing used CD4+ or CD8+ T cells sorted from blood, collected in a trial of the OX40 agonist ivuxolimab. The V and J genes are TRBV10-2 and TRBJ1-1, with 7 bases fitting TRBD1. CDR3 protein: CASRWDSLTEAFF. CDR3 nucleotide sequence: TGCGCCAGCAGATGGGACAGCCTCACTGAAGCTTTCTTT.